The 7 T cell receptor beta chains below were found in one sample sequenced in a study of blood T cells in healthy people across ages. It was with a sample-barcoded 5' primer and a J-beta primer mix that a second PCR of roughly 6 to 12 cycles was run. Each CDR3 protein gets one entry after TCRdb re-called the 5' RACE reads with MiXCR. The sample yields approximately 820,000 distinct CDR3 sequences, 40% to 50% seen once. Sequences were obtained from blood. The source is a man aged 55 to 70 in good health.

This clonotype appeared a few times. The chain is built from TRBV3-1 and TRBJ2-5; D gene uncertain. TRBJ2-7 matches the DNA end more closely, so the J call is doubtful. Germline assignment: CDR1 LGHDT and CDR2 YNNKEL (reference sequence). The CDR3 spans 14 residues. This chain's CDR3 is CASSQEGGTYEQYF. The CDR3 DNA sequence: TGTGCCAGCAGCCAAGAGGGCGGTACCTACGAGCAGTACTTC.

As for this clonotype: One junction end does not reproduce the germline sequence, and a read error may be involved. This chain joins TRBV7-9 and TRBJ2-5; D uncertain. The germline CDR1 and CDR2 sequences are SEHNR and FQNEAQ (reference sequence). The CDR3 is 8 residues long. CDR3 coding DNA: TGTGCCAGTGACGAGGAGAACTTC. Translation: CASDEENF.

This clonotype appeared many times. The chain carries TRBV29-1 and TRBJ2-3; 12 bases map to TRBD2. The CDR3 sequence is 13 residues long. Germline loops: CDR1 SQVTM, CDR2 ANQGSEA. CDR3 sequence reads: CGKLAGGTDTQYF. The DNA of the CDR3 is TGCGGGAAACTAGCGGGGGGTACAGATACGCAGTATTTT.

The chain combines TRBV20-1 with TRBJ2-7; D call uncertain. The CDR3 covers 14 residues. The V gene's germline CDR1 is DFQATT and CDR2 SNEGSKA (reference sequence). The germline V and J ends were trimmed by 3 bases and 0 bases, with 12 bases remaining between them. The CDR3 DNA reads TGCAGTGCTAGCACTCGGCAAAGCTCCTACGAGCAGTACTTC. Translation gives CSASTRQSSYEQYF.

The chain carries TRBV3-1 and TRBJ2-1; TRBD2 is a possible D gene (6 bases). The ends were cut back, 2 bases at V and 8 bases at J, with 16 bases in the middle. The germline gives CDR1 LGHDT, CDR2 YNNKEL (reference sequence). There are 15 residues in the CDR3. Here the CDR3 DNA reads TGTGCCAGCAGCCAAAACAGATGGAGGGACGATGAGCAGTTCTTC. The encoded protein is CASSQNRWRDDEQFF.

The rearrangement links TRBV7-2 to TRBJ2-3, with TRBD2 matching 15 bases. This CDR3 contains 17 residues. Germline loops: CDR1 SGHTA, CDR2 FQGNSA. With V trimmed by 5 bases and J by 6 bases, 9 bases remained unmatched. The CDR3 DNA follows: TGTGCCAGCAGCGGACGGACTAGCGGGGGGGCGTGGGATACGCAGTATTTT. It translates to CASSGRTSGGAWDTQYF.

This clonotype was recorded a few times. The gene calls are TRBV27 and TRBJ1-2; 8 bases align to TRBD1. V lost 5 bases, J lost 3 bases, and 11 bases stayed unmatched. Germline V gives CDR1 MNHEY, CDR2 SMNVEV (reference sequence). The CDR3 is 16 amino acids. The CDR3 sequence is CASSQDRASRDYGYTF. The CDR3 region has the DNA TGTGCCAGCAGTCAGGACAGGGCGTCGAGGGACTATGGCTACACCTTC.